A single sample is the source of the 2 T cell receptor beta chains below, sequenced in a study of T cells in Graves' hyperthyroidism and ophthalmopathy. Amplified TCR beta CDR3 regions came from RNA transcripts. The study used the HTBI primer set for a first-round RT-PCR of the TCR CDR3. MiXCR, run by TCRdb on the multiplex PCR reads, gives a single entry per CDR3 protein. Among 600,000 to 700,000 distinct CDR3 sequences, roughly 45% were seen once, and the ten largest hold under 8.5%. The sequencing input was peripheral blood or thyroid tissue (not recorded which). The source is an adult man with Graves' disease, either hyperthyroidism or ophthalmopathy (not recorded which).

This clonotype showed up just a few times. This chain connects TRBV20-1 to TRBJ1-5; no reliable D call. The CDR3 is made up of 14 amino acids. The V gene lost 4 bases and the J gene lost 0 bases, with 10 bases spanning the gap. Germline-derived CDR1 and CDR2 are DFQATT and SNEGSKA (reference sequence). Here the CDR3 reads CSATTSYSNQPQHF. Here the CDR3 DNA reads TGCAGTGCTACCACGTCATATAGCAATCAGCCCCAGCATTTT.

The gene calls are TRBV5-1 and TRBJ2-7; the match to TRBD1 covers 7 bases. There are 13 residues in the CDR3. The junction had 6 bases not matched to a gene; V was cut back by 2 bases and J by 7 bases. CDR1 is SGHRS and CDR2 is YFSETQ in the germline V gene. CDR3 sequence: CASSFETGYEQYF. CDR3 in DNA: TGCGCCAGCAGCTTCGAGACAGGGTATGAGCAGTACTTC.